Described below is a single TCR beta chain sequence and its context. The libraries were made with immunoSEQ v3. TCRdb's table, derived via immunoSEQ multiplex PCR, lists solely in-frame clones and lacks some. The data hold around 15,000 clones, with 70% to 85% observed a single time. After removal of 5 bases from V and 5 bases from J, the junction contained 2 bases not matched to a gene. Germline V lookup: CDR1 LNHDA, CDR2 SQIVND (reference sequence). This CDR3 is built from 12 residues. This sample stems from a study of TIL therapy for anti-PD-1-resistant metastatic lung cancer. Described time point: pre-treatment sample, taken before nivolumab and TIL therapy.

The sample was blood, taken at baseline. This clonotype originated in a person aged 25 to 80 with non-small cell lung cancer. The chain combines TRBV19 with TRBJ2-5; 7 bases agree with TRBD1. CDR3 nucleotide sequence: TGTGCCAGTAGTCACAGGGGTGAGACCCAGTACTTC. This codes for CASSHRGETQYF.